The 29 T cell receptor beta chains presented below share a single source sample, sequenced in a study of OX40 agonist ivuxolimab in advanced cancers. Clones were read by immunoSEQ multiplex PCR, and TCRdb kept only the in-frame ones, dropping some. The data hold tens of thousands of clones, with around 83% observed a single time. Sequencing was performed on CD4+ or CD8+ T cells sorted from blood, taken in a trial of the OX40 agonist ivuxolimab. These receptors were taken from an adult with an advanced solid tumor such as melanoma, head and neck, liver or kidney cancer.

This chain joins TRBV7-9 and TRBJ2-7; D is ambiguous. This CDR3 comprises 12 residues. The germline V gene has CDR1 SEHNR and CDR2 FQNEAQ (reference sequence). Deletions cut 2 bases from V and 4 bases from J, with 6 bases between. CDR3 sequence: CASSLRPYEQYF. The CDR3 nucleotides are TGTGCCAGCAGCTTAAGACCTTACGAGCAGTACTTC.

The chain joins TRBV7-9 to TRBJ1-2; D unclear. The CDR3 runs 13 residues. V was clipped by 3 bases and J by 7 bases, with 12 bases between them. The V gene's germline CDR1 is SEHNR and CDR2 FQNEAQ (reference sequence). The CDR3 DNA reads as TGTGCCAGCAGCTTCCCTCAGGTGGCTGGCTACACCTTC. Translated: CASSFPQVAGYTF.

The CDR3 is CASRRDRGWEDGYTF. The CDR3 nucleotides are TGTGCCAGCCGACGCGACAGGGGGTGGGAGGATGGCTACACCTTC. V is TRBV28 and J is TRBJ1-2, with 9 bases that match TRBD1. V lost 8 bases to trimming and J lost 6 bases; unmatched junction nucleotides: 13. Germline V gives CDR1 MDHEN, CDR2 SYDVKM. The CDR3 loop spans 15 amino acids.

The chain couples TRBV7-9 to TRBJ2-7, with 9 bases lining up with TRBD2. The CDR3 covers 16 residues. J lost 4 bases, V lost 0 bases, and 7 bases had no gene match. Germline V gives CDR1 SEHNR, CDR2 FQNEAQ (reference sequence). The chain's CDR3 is CASSLARSGGEYEQYF. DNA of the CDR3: TGTGCCAGCAGCTTAGCGCGTAGCGGGGGCGAGTACGAGCAGTACTTC.

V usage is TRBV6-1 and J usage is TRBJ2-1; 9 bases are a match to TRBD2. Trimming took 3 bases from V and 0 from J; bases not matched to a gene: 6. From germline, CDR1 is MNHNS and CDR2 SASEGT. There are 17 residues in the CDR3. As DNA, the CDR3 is TGTGCCAGCAGTGAGCGGGGGGGTTTGAGCTCCTACAATGAGCAGTTCTTC. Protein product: CASSERGGLSSYNEQFF.

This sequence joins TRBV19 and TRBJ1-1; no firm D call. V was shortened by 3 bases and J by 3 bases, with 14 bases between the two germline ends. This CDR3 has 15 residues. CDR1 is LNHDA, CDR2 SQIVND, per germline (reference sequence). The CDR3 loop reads CASSMRLGFYTEAFF. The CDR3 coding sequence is TGTGCCAGTAGTATGCGTTTGGGGTTTTACACTGAAGCTTTCTTT.

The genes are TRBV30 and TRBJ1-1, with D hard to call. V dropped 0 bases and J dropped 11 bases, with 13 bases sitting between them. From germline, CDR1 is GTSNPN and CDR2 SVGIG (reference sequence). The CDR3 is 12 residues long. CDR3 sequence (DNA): TGTGCCTGGAGTGTACCGGGCGGGCATGCTTTCTTT. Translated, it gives CAWSVPGGHAFF.

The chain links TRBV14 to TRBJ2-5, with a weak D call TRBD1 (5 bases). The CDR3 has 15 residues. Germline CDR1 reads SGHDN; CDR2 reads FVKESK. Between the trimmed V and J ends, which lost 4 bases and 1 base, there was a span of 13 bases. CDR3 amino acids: CASSRGKVFQETQYF. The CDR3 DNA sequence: TGTGCCAGCAGCCGGGGCAAAGTTTTCCAAGAGACCCAGTACTTC.

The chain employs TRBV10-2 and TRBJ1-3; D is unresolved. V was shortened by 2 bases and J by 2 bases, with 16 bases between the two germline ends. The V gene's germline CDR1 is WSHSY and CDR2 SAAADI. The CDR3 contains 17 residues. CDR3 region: CASSEGWMGGTGNTIYF. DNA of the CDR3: TGCGCCAGCAGTGAGGGGTGGATGGGCGGAACTGGAAACACCATATATTTT.

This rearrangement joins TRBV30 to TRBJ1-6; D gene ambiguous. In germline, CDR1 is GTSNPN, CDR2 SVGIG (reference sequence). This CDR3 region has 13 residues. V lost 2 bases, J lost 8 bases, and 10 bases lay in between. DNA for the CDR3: TGTGCCTGGAGTATGGGTGGGGATTCACCCCTCCACTTT. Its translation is CAWSMGGDSPLHF. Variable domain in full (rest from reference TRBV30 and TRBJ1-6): SQTIHQWPATLVQPVGSPLSLECTVEGTSNPNLYWYRQAAGRGLQLLFYSVGIGQISSEVPQNLSASRPQDRQFILSSKKLLLSDSGFYLCAWSMGGDSPLHFGNGTRLTVT.

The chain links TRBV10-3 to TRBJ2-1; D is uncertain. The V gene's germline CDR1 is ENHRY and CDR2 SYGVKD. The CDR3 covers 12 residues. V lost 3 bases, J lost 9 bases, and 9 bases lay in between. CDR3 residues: CAISEEWSEQFF. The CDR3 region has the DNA TGTGCCATCAGTGAAGAATGGAGTGAGCAGTTCTTC.

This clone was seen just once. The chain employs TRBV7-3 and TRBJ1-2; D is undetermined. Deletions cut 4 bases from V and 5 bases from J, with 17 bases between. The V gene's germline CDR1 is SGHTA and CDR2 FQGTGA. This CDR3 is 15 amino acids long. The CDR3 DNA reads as TGTGCCAGCAGCTCCCTCGGGGAGCTCCAATATGGCTACACCTTC. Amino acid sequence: CASSSLGELQYGYTF.

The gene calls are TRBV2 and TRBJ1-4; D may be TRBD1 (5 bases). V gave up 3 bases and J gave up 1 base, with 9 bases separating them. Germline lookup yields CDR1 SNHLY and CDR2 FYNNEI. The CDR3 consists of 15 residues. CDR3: CASSEGRGTNEKLFF. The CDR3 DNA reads TGTGCCAGCAGTGAGGGGCGGGGAACTAATGAAAAACTGTTTTTT.

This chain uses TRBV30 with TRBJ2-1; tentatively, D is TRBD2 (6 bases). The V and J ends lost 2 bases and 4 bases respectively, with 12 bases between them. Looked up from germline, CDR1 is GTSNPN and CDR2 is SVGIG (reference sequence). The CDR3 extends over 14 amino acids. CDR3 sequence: CAWSINSGYNEQFF. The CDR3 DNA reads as TGTGCCTGGAGTATCAATAGCGGTTACAATGAGCAGTTCTTC.

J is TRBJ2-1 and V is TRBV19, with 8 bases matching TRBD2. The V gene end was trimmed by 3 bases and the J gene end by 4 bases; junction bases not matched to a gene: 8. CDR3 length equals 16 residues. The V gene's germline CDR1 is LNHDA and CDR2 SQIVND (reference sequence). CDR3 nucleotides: TGTGCCAGTAGTATTCTCAGCGGGGGCCAATACAATGAGCAGTTCTTC. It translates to CASSILSGGQYNEQFF.

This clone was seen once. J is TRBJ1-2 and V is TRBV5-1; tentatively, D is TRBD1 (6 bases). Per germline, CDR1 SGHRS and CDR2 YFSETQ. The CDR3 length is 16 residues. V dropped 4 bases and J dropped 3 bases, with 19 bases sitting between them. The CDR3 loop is CASSPLVGGGDYGYTF. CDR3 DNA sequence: TGCGCCAGCAGCCCCTTGGTCGGCGGGGGCGACTATGGCTACACCTTC.

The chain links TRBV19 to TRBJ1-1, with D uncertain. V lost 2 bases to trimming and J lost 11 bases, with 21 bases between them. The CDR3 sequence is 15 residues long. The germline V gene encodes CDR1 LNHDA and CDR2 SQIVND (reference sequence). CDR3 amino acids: CASSISVRELGRAFF. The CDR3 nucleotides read TGTGCCAGTAGTATAAGTGTGAGGGAACTCGGGAGGGCTTTCTTT.

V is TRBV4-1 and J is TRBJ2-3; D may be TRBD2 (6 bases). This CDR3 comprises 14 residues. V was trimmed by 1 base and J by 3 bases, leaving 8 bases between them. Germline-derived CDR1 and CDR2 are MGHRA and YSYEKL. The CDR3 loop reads CASSQAEGTDTQYF. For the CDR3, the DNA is TGCGCCAGCAGCCAAGCGGAGGGAACAGATACGCAGTATTTT.

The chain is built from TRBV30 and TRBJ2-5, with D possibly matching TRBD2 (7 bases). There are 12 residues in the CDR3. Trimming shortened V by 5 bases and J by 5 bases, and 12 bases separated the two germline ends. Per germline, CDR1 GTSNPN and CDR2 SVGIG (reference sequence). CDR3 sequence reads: CAWGRGGETQYF. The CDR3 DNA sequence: TGTGCCTGGGGGAGGGGGGGGGAGACCCAGTACTTC.

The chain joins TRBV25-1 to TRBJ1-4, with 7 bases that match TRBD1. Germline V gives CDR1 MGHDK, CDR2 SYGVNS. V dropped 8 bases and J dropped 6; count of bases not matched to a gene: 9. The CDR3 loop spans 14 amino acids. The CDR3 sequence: CASRLTGADEKLFF. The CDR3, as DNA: TGTGCCAGCCGCCTTACAGGGGCTGATGAAAAACTGTTTTTT.

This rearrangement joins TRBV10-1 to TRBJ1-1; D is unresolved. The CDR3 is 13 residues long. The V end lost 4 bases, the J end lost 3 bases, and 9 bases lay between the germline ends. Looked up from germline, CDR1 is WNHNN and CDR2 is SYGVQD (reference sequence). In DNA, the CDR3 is TGCGCCAGCAGTGGAGGGAGAGACACTGAAGCTTTCTTT. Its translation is CASSGGRDTEAFF.

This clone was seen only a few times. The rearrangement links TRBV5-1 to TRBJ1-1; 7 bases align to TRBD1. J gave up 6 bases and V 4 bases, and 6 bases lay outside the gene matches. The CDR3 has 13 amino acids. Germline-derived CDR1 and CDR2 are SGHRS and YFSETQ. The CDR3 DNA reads TGCGCCAGCAGCCACGGGACAGTCGCTGAAGCTTTCTTT. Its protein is CASSHGTVAEAFF.

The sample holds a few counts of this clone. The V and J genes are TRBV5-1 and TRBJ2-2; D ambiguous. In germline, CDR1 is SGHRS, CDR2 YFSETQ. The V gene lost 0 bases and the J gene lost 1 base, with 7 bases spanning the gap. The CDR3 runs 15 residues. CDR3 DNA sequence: TGCGCCAGCAGCTTGGTTGGCAAGAACACCGGGGAGCTGTTTTTT. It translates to CASSLVGKNTGELFF. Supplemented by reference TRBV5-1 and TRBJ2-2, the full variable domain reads KAGVTQTPRYLIKTRGQQVTLSCSPISGHRSVSWYQQTPGQGLQFLFEYFSETQRNKGNFPGRFSGRQFSNSRSEMNVSTLELGDSALYLCASSLVGKNTGELFFGEGSRLTVL.

The CDR3 here is CASSQGPGRPNSPLHF. The CDR3 nucleotides read TGTGCCAGCAGCCAAGGGCCGGGACGGCCGAATTCACCCCTCCACTTT. This chain joins TRBV14 and TRBJ1-6, with D tentatively TRBD1 (5 bases). From germline, CDR1 is SGHDN and CDR2 FVKESK. V gave up 1 base and J gave up 7 bases, with 14 bases separating them. This CDR3 is 16 amino acids long.

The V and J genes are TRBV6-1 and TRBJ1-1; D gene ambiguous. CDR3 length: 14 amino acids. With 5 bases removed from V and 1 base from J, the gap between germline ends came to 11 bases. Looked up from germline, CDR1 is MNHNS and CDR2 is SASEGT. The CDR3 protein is CASSNRGPNTEAFF. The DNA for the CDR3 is TGTGCCAGCAGTAACAGAGGTCCGAACACTGAAGCTTTCTTT.

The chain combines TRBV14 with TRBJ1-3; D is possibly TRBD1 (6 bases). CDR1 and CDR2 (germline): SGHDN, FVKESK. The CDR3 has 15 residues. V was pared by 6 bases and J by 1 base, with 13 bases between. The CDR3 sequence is CASRSQGRSGNTIYF. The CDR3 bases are TGTGCCAGCAGATCACAGGGACGGTCTGGAAACACCATATATTTT.

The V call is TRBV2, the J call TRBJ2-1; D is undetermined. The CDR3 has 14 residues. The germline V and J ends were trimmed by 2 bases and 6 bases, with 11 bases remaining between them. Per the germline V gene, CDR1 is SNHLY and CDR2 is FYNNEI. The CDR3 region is CASSESGWGNEQFF. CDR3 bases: TGTGCCAGCAGTGAATCGGGCTGGGGCAATGAGCAGTTCTTC.

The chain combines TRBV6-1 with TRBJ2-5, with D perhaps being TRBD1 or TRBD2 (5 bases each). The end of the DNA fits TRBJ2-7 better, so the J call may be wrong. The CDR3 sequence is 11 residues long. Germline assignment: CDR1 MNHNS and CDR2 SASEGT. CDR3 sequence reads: CASSQRGEQYF. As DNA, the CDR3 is TGTGCCAGTTCACAGAGGGGCGAGCAGTACTTC.

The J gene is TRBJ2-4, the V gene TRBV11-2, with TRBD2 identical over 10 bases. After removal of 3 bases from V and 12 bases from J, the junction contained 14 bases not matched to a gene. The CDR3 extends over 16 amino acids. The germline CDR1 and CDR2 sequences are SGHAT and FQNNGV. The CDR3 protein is CASSLLAGGPGVAQYF. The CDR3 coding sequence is TGTGCCAGCAGCTTGTTAGCGGGGGGCCCGGGGGTCGCTCAGTACTTC. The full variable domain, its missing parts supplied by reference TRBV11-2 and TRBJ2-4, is EAGVAQSPRYKIIEKRQSVAFWCNPISGHATLYWYQQILGQGPKLLIQFQNNGVVDDSQLPKDRFSAERLKGVDSTLKIQPAKLEDSAVYLCASSLLAGGPGVAQYFGAGTRLSVL.